This T cell receptor (beta chain) was retrieved from a study of cytomegalovirus exposure and HLA in healthy donors. Study-wide background: A later analysis reported the same platform for the 100 to 150 validation repertoires and the roughly 630 first-cohort repertoires.

Germline lookup yields CDR1 SGHRS and CDR2 YFSETQ. The CDR3 runs 16 residues. With V trimmed by 4 bases and J by 5 bases, 12 bases remained unmatched. Study-wide findings and caveats: 150 to 200 TCR beta chains were listed as cytomegalovirus-associated. It was reportedly the case that the classifier diagnosed cytomegalovirus status with high specificity and sensitivity. TCR sequences were mostly rare, though some public TCRs occurred in many donors.

Sequenced by immunoSEQ multiplex PCR; TCRdb stores in-frame clones only, minus some. The data show around 50,000 clones, with around 94% seen just once and 7.8% held by the top ten. For this clone: Its antigen is undetermined.

The clonotype was recovered from a woman aged 18-29 years in good health and CMV-seropositive. The chain has TRBV5-1 and TRBJ1-1; TRBD1 aligns across 9 bases. The specimen was PBMCs. The CDR3 spells CASSQDRGLVGTEAFF. Here the CDR3 DNA reads TGCGCCAGCAGCCAGGACAGGGGTCTAGTAGGTACTGAAGCTTTCTTT. Using reference TRBV5-1 and TRBJ1-1 for the parts outside the CDR3, the full variable domain is KAGVTQTPRYLIKTRGQQVTLSCSPISGHRSVSWYQQTPGQGLQFLFEYFSETQRNKGNFPGRFSGRQFSNSRSEMNVSTLELGDSALYLCASSQDRGLVGTEAFFGQGTRLTVV.